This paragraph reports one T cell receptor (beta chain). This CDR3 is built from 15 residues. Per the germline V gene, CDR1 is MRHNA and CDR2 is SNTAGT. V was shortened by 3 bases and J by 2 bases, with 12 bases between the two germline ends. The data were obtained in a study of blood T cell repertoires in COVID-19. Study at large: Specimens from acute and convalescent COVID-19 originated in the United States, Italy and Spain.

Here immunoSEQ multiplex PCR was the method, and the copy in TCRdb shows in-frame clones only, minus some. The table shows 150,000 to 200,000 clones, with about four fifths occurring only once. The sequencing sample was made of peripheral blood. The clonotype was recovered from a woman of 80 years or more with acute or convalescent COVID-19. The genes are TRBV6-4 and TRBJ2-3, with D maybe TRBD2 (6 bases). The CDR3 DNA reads TGTGCCAGCAGTGAGGGTAGCGGAACCACAGATACGCAGTATTTT. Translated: CASSEGSGTTDTQYF.